The 22 T cell receptor beta chains below all came from one sample that was sequenced in a study of blood T cell repertoires in COVID-19. Repertoires were generated with immunoSEQ multiplex PCR, while TCRdb's copy carries only in-frame clones and drops some. In the table there are about 340,000 clones, around 86% of which are singletons. Sequencing was performed on peripheral blood. These receptors were obtained from a woman aged 50 to 60 with COVID-19, enrolled during active disease.

The CDR3 DNA sequence: TGTGCCAGCAGCCAAGAATGGCAGGGGGCAAACACCGGGGAGCTGTTTTTT. As protein: CASSQEWQGANTGELFF. The rearrangement uses TRBV14 and TRBJ2-2; 8 bases match TRBD1. The V gene's germline CDR1 is SGHDN and CDR2 FVKESK. Germline trimming cut 0 bases from V and 2 bases from J; bases unmatched to any gene: 5. The CDR3 length is 17 residues.

The V gene is TRBV5-1, the J gene TRBJ2-1, with 11 bases fitting TRBD2. This CDR3 has 18 amino acids. The junction had 9 bases not matched to a gene; V was cut back by 4 bases and J by 0 bases. Germline CDR1 SGHRS, CDR2 YFSETQ. The CDR3 DNA sequence: TGCGCCAGCAGCCTAAAACAGACTAGCGGGGTCTCCTACAATGAGCAGTTCTTC. Translation gives CASSLKQTSGVSYNEQFF.

The chain combines TRBV19 with TRBJ2-5, with 8 bases lining up with TRBD2. After removal of 6 bases from V and 2 bases from J, the junction contained 5 bases not matched to a gene. The CDR3 contains 14 residues. The germline V gene has CDR1 LNHDA and CDR2 SQIVND (reference sequence). The CDR3 DNA reads as TGTGCCAGTAGCGGGAGGGCCAGTCAAGAGACCCAGTACTTC. Translation gives CASSGRASQETQYF.

V and J are TRBV28 and TRBJ1-2; the D gene is possibly TRBD1 (6 bases). CDR1 and CDR2 (germline): MDHEN, SYDVKM. The CDR3 is 14 amino acids. Between the trimmed V and J ends, which lost 6 bases and 4 bases, there was a span of 15 bases. The CDR3 protein is CASSQDSPPYGYTF. The CDR3 coding sequence is TGTGCCAGCAGCCAGGACAGCCCTCCCTATGGCTACACCTTC.

This chain connects TRBV19 to TRBJ2-7; no firm D call. Deletions cut 10 bases from V and 1 base from J, with 11 bases between. From germline, CDR1 is LNHDA and CDR2 SQIVND (reference sequence). The CDR3 covers 12 residues. As DNA, the CDR3 is TGTGCCACCTCCGGCGGTTCCTACGAGCAGTACTTC. Translating gives CATSGGSYEQYF.

The rearrangement joins TRBV5-6 to TRBJ1-3; TRBD1 matches 7 bases. Trimming took 2 bases from V and 0 from J; bases not matched to a gene: 5. CDR3 length: 16 residues. In germline, CDR1 is SGHDT, CDR2 YYEEEE. CDR3 protein: CASSFPGQNSGNTIYF. DNA for the CDR3: TGTGCCAGCAGCTTCCCGGGACAGAACTCTGGAAACACCATATATTTT.

The CDR3 is CASSDQTYTGELFF. The DNA for the CDR3 is TGTGCCAGCAGTGATCAGACATACACCGGGGAGCTGTTTTTT. J is TRBJ2-2 and V is TRBV2; unclear D gene. V lost 3 bases to trimming and J lost 3 bases, with 8 bases between them. This CDR3 has 14 residues. Germline V gene lookup returns CDR1 SNHLY and CDR2 FYNNEI.

The rearrangement joins TRBV27 to TRBJ1-1; D unclear. Germline V gene lookup returns CDR1 MNHEY and CDR2 SMNVEV (reference sequence). This CDR3 region has 14 residues. V lost 2 bases and J 5 bases, leaving 12 bases between the germline ends. CDR3 sequence (DNA): TGTGCCAGCAGTTTAAGAGAGGTCCGGACTGAAGCTTTCTTT. Translation gives CASSLREVRTEAFF.

The chain combines TRBV29-1 with TRBJ2-7; TRBD1 might be the D (5 bases). Deletions cut 1 base from V and 5 bases from J, with 9 bases between. Germline V gene sequence: CDR1 SQVTM, CDR2 ANQGSEA. This CDR3 spans 12 amino acids. As DNA, the CDR3 is TGCAGCGTTGAAGGAAAGACAGACGAGCAGTACTTC. As protein: CSVEGKTDEQYF.

This chain uses TRBV6-5 with TRBJ2-7; 7 nucleotides match TRBD2. The CDR3 is 14 residues long. Germline values: CDR1 MNHEY, CDR2 SVGAGI. J was trimmed by 7 bases and V by 10 bases; bases with no gene match: 16. The CDR3 bases are TGTGCCACCCTTTCCTGGGACTATGCGATTGAGCAGTACTTC. It is translated as CATLSWDYAIEQYF.

This chain uses TRBV5-6 with TRBJ1-2, with 8 positions matching TRBD1. CDR1 is SGHDT and CDR2 is YYEEEE in the germline V gene. The J segment lost 4 bases and the V segment lost 4 bases, leaving 6 bases of the junction unmatched. The CDR3 contains 14 residues. CDR3 bases: TGTGCCAGCAGCGAGGGACAGGTCGGCTATGGCTACACCTTC. Translation gives CASSEGQVGYGYTF.

A word on this clone: The same CDR3 can be traced to other DNA sequences in this sample. The chain joins TRBV6-5 to TRBJ1-1; TRBD1 matches at 7 bases. The CDR3 length is 13 residues. Germline V gene data show CDR1 as MNHEY and CDR2 as SVGAGI. Trimming took 5 bases from V and 2 from J; bases not matched to a gene: 2. CDR3: CASSRQGNTEAFF. The CDR3, as DNA: TGTGCCAGCAGTCGACAGGGAAACACTGAAGCTTTCTTT.

This chain connects TRBV6-2 or TRBV6-3 to TRBJ2-1; 11 bases map to TRBD2. The germline V gene encodes CDR1 MNHEY and CDR2 SVGEGT. The length of the CDR3 is 16 residues. With V trimmed by 5 bases and J by 4 bases, 7 bases remained unmatched. The CDR3 bases are TGTGCCAGCAGTCGACTAGCGGGGAAGCCTTACAATGAGCAGTTCTTC. Translation gives CASSRLAGKPYNEQFF.

The chain joins TRBV7-9 to TRBJ2-3, with 11 nucleotides matching TRBD2. Germline V gene sequence: CDR1 SEHNR, CDR2 FQNEAQ (reference sequence). V shed 5 bases and J 7 bases; nucleotides not matched to a gene: 11. The CDR3 runs 16 residues. The chain's CDR3 is CASSTRLAGTPNTQYF. As DNA, the CDR3 is TGTGCCAGCAGCACCAGACTAGCGGGGACCCCGAATACGCAGTATTTT. Full variable domain (missing parts from reference TRBV7-9 and TRBJ2-3): DTGVSQNPRHKITKRGQNVTFRCDPISEHNRLYWYRQTLGQGPEFLTYFQNEAQLEKSRLLSDRFSAERPKGSFSTLEIQRTEQGDSAMYLCASSTRLAGTPNTQYFGPGTRLTVL.

This CDR3 reads CASSQGGGNTIYF. CDR3 nucleotides: TGTGCCAGCAGCCAAGGGGGTGGAAACACCATATATTTT. The chain recombines TRBV7-2 with TRBJ1-3; weak D call: TRBD1 (6 bases). Germline loops: CDR1 SGHTA, CDR2 FQGNSA. CDR3 length equals 13 residues. V shed 5 bases and J shed 3 bases, with 8 bases lying between them.

The genes are TRBV12-3 or TRBV12-4 and TRBJ2-7, with D possibly being TRBD2 (6 bases). Trimming shortened V by 3 bases and J by 2 bases, and 8 bases separated the two germline ends. The CDR3 is made up of 13 amino acids. The chain's CDR3 is CASSFGRPYEQYF. CDR3 DNA sequence: TGTGCCAGCAGTTTCGGGAGACCCTACGAGCAGTACTTC.

The chain joins TRBV29-1 to TRBJ1-1; D perhaps matches TRBD1 (6 bases). The CDR3 loop spans 11 amino acids. The ends were cut back, 3 bases at V and 8 bases at J, with 10 bases in the middle. CDR1 is SQVTM and CDR2 is ANQGSEA in the germline V gene. CDR3 amino acids: CSVDQGREAFF. CDR3 bases: TGCAGCGTTGATCAGGGGCGCGAAGCTTTCTTT.

This rearrangement joins TRBV7-2 to TRBJ2-7; TRBD2 matches at 10 bases. V trimming: 5 bases; J trimming: 7 bases; junction bases outside the gene matches: 14. The CDR3 is 16 amino acids. Per germline, CDR1 SGHTA and CDR2 FQGNSA. CDR3 in amino acids: CASSRLSAGGLEEQYF. Here the CDR3 DNA reads TGTGCCAGCAGCAGACTCTCAGCGGGAGGGCTAGAGGAGCAGTACTTC. Together with reference TRBV7-2 and TRBJ2-7, the CDR3 gives the full variable domain: GAGVSQSPSNKVTEKGKDVELRCDPISGHTALYWYRQSLGQGLEFLIYFQGNSAPDKSGLPSDRFSAERTGGSVSTLTIQRTQQEDSAVYLCASSRLSAGGLEEQYFGPGTRLTVT.

V is TRBV10-3 and J is TRBJ1-1; D remains unclear. The germline gives CDR1 ENHRY, CDR2 SYGVKD. CDR3 size: 14 residues. Between the trimmed V and J ends, which lost 5 bases and 1 base, there was a span of 11 bases. CDR3 in DNA: TGTGCCATCAGTATCGGGGAGAGGAACACTGAAGCTTTCTTT. Protein sequence: CAISIGERNTEAFF.

The gene calls are TRBV7-2 and TRBJ2-6; 8 bases are shared with TRBD1. The CDR3 is made up of 15 amino acids. From germline, CDR1 is SGHTA and CDR2 FQGNSA. The V gene end was trimmed by 5 bases and the J gene end by 2 bases; junction bases not matched to a gene: 2. CDR3 in amino acids: CASSPRGPGANVLTF. CDR3 DNA: TGTGCCAGCAGCCCCAGGGGGCCTGGGGCCAACGTCCTGACTTTC.

The chain carries TRBV4-2 and TRBJ1-4; the D gene is possibly TRBD1 (6 bases). The CDR3 consists of 18 residues. V shed 6 bases and J shed 1 base, with 21 bases lying between them. Germline-derived CDR1 and CDR2 are LGHNA and YNFKEQ. The CDR3 DNA reads TGTGCCAGCAGAACCCAAGGGGGTAGGATGGGAACTAATGAAAAACTGTTTTTT. It translates to CASRTQGGRMGTNEKLFF.

This clone was found once. The CDR3 nucleotides read TGCAGTGCTAGTTGGCAGTACCAAGAGACCCAGTACTTC. Protein product: CSASWQYQETQYF. The chain couples TRBV20-1 to TRBJ2-5; D uncertain. CDR1 and CDR2 (germline): DFQATT, SNEGSKA (reference sequence). V dropped 3 bases and J dropped 0 bases, with 8 bases sitting between them. The CDR3 consists of 13 residues.